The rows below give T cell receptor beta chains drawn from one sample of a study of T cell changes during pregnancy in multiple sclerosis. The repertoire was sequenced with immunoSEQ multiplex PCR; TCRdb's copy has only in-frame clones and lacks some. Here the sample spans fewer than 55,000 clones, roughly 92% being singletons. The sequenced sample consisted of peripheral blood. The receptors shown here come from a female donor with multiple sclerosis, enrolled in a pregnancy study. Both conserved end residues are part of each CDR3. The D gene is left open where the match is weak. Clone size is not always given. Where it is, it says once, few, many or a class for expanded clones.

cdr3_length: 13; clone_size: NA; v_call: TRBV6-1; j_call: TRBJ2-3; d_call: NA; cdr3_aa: CASSLTRMDTQYF; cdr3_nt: TGTGCCAGCAGTTTGACTAGGATGGATACGCAGTATTTT
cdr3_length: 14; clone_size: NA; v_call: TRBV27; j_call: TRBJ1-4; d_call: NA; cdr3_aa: CASTRVLGREKLFF; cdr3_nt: TGTGCCAGCACCCGGGTCCTGGGGCGTGAAAAACTGTTTTTT
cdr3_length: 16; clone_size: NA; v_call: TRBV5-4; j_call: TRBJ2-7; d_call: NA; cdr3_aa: CASSLELDLGLGEQYF; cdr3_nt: TGTGCCAGCAGCTTGGAACTAGATTTGGGCCTGGGAGAGCAGTACTTC
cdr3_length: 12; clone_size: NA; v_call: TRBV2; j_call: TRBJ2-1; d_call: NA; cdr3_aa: CASTGQLGRWFF; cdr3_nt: TGTGCCAGCACTGGACAGTTGGGCCGTTGGTTCTTC
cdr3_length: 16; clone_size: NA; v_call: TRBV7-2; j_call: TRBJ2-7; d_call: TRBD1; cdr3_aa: CASSPGGTGGVSEQYF; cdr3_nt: TGTGCCAGCAGCCCGGGAGGGACAGGGGGCGTTTCCGAGCAGTACTTC
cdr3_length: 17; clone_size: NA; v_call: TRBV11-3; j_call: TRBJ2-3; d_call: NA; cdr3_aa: CASSTGATAPSTDTQYF; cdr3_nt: TGTGCCAGCAGCACCGGCGCGACTGCTCCTAGCACAGATACGCAGTATTTT
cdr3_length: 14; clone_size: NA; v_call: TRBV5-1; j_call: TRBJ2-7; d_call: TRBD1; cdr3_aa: CASSLGQGDDEQYF; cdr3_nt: TGCGCCAGCAGCTTGGGGCAGGGGGACGACGAGCAGTACTTC
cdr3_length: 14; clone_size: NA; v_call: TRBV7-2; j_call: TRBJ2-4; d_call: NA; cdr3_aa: CASSFPGMDPIQYF; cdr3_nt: TGTGCCAGCAGCTTCCCCGGGATGGATCCCATTCAGTACTTC
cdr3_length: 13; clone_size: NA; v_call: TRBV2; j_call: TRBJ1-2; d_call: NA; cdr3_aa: CASNVMINYGYTF; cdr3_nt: TGTGCCAGCAATGTGATGATTAACTATGGCTACACCTTC
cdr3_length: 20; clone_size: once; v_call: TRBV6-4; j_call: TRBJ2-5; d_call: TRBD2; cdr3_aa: CASSEYRTSGTRVAQETQYF; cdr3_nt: TGTGCCAGCAGTGAATATCGGACTAGCGGGACTAGAGTGGCCCAAGAGACCCAGTACTTC
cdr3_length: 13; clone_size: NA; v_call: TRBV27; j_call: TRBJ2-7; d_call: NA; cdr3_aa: CASSFRGTYEQYF; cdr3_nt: TGTGCCAGCAGTTTCCGCGGGACCTACGAGCAGTACTTC
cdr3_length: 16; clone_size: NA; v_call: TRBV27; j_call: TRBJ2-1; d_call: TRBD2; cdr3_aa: CASSSILSGSNNEQFF; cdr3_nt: TGTGCCAGCAGTTCGATTCTTAGCGGGAGTAACAATGAGCAGTTCTTC
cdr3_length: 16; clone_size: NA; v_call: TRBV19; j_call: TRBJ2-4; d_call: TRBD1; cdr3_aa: CASSTPGQGGKNIQYF; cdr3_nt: TGTGCCAGTAGTACCCCGGGACAGGGGGGCAAAAACATTCAGTACTTC
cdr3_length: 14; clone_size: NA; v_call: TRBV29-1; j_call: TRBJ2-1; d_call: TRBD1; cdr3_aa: CSGLGGQGKDEQFF; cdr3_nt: TGCAGCGGCCTAGGGGGACAGGGGAAGGATGAGCAGTTCTTC
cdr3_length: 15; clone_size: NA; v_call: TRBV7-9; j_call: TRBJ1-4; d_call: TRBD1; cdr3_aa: CASSPYQQGIEKLFF; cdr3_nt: TGTGCCAGCAGCCCATACCAACAGGGGATTGAAAAACTGTTTTTT
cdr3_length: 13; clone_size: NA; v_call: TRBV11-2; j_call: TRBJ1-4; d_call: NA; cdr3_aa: CASSKGANEKLFF; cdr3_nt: TGTGCCAGCAGCAAGGGGGCTAATGAAAAACTGTTTTTT
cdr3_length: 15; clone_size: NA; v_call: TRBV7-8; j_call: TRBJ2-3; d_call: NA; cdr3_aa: CASSSRESNTDTQYF; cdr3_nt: TGTGCCAGCAGCTCACGGGAGAGTAACACAGATACGCAGTATTTT
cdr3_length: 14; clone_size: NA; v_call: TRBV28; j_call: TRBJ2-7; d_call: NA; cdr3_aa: CASSPPPHYYEQYF; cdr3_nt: TGTGCCAGCAGTCCCCCTCCCCACTACTACGAGCAGTACTTC
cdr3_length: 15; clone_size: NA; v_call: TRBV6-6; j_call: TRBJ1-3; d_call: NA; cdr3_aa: CASSYAIMGGNTIYF; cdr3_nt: TGTGCCAGCAGTTACGCCATTATGGGGGGAAACACCATATATTTT
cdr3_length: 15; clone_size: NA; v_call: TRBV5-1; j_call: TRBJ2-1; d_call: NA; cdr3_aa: CASSLVAGSFNEQFF; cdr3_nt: TGCGCCAGCAGCTTGGTCGCAGGGTCCTTCAATGAGCAGTTCTTC
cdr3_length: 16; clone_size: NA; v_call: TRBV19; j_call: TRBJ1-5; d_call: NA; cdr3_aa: CASSLGHRKGDQPQHF; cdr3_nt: TGTGCCAGTAGTCTGGGACACAGAAAAGGGGATCAGCCCCAGCATTTT
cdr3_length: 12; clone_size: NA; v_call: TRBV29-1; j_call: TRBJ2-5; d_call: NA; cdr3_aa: CSSDGPQETQYF; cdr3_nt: TGCAGCTCCGATGGGCCACAAGAGACCCAGTACTTC
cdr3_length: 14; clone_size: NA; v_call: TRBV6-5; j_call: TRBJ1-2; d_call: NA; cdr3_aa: CASSLGHNNYGYTF; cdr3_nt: TGTGCCAGCAGTTTGGGACATAATAACTATGGCTACACCTTC
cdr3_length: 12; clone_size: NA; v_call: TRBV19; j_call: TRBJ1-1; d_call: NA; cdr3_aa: CASSIRRGPAFF; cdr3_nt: TGTGCCAGTAGTATCCGGCGGGGGCCGGCTTTCTTT
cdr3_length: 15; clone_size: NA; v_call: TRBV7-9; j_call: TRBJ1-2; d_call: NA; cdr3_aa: CASSFKGEDVYGYTF; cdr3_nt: TGTGCCAGCAGCTTCAAGGGAGAGGATGTCTATGGCTACACCTTC
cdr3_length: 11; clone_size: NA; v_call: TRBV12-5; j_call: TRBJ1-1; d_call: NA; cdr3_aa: CASGLGGEAFF; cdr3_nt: TGTGCTAGTGGTTTGGGTGGTGAAGCTTTCTTT
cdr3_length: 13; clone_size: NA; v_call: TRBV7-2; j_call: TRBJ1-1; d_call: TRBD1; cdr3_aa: CASSRQGNTEAFF; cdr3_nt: TGTGCCAGCAGCAGACAGGGGAACACTGAAGCTTTCTTT
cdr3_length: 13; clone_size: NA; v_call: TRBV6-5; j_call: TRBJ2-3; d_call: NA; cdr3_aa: CASSYSTSDTQYF; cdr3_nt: TGTGCCAGCAGTTACTCGACTTCAGATACGCAGTATTTT